Following are 6 T cell receptor beta chains from one sample sequenced in a study of T cells after yellow fever vaccination. TCRdb reanalysed the 5' RACE reads using MiXCR and keeps one entry per CDR3 protein. The sample contains around 29,000 distinct CDR3 sequences, 6% to 8% of which appear only once. Here the sequenced sample was PBMCs, either bulk or a sorted T-cell subset (CD4+, CD8+, memory, or dextramer-sorted; not recorded which), taken on the day of the yellow fever booster vaccination. The receptors come from a man aged 30-40 years who received the YFV17D yellow fever vaccine.

This clonotype came up a few times. J is TRBJ2-1 and V is TRBV3-1; possibly TRBD1 or TRBD2 for D (7 bases each). From germline, CDR1 is LGHDT and CDR2 YNNKEL (reference sequence). V was clipped by 1 base and J by 15 bases, with 16 bases between them. The CDR3 is 13 amino acids. CDR3 loop: CASSQVLGGGLFF. As DNA, the CDR3 is TGTGCCAGCAGCCAAGTTCTGGGAGGGGGCTTGTTCTTC.

This clonotype showed up many times. The J gene is TRBJ2-5, the V gene TRBV4-3, with D unresolved. This CDR3 is built from 13 residues. The germline V gene has CDR1 LGHNA and CDR2 YSLEER. V lost 6 bases to trimming and J lost 5 bases, with 13 bases between them. In DNA form, the CDR3 reads TGCGCCAGCAGTGGCCGACCGGCGGAGACCCAGTACTTC. Amino acids: CASSGRPAETQYF.

There are a few counts of this clonotype. This rearrangement joins TRBV7-2 to TRBJ1-4; D may be TRBD1 (6 bases). The CDR3 consists of 14 residues. With 2 bases removed from V and 7 bases from J, the gap between germline ends came to 11 bases. Germline CDR1 is SGHTA and CDR2 is FQGNSA. CDR3 residues: CASSLTRGGEKLFF. The DNA for the CDR3 is TGTGCCAGCAGCTTAACCCGAGGGGGTGAAAAACTGTTTTTT.

This clonotype appeared many times. This sequence joins TRBV6-5 and TRBJ2-1; D possibly uses TRBD1 or TRBD2 (5 bases each). The CDR3 sequence is 15 residues long. The ends were cut back, 2 bases at V and 7 bases at J, with 15 bases in the middle. Looked up from germline, CDR1 is MNHEY and CDR2 is SVGAGI. In DNA form, the CDR3 reads TGTGCCAGCAGTTACCTGTGGGGGTCTAGGAATGAGCAGTTCTTC. Translation gives CASSYLWGSRNEQFF.

This clonotype was seen repeatedly, ten times or more. This rearrangement joins TRBV19 to TRBJ1-5, with 7 bases aligning to TRBD1. CDR1 and CDR2 (germline): LNHDA, SQIVND (reference sequence). This CDR3 is built from 14 residues. Trimming removed 1 base from V and 6 bases from J; junction bases left unmatched: 3. CDR3 sequence: CASSIGGTAQPQHF. As DNA, the CDR3 is TGTGCCAGTAGTATAGGAGGGACAGCTCAGCCCCAGCATTTT.

This clonotype has at least ten counts. V and J are TRBV3-1 and TRBJ1-2; D is unresolved. CDR3 length equals 12 residues. Between the trimmed V and J ends, which lost 1 base and 4 bases, there was a span of 4 bases. In germline, CDR1 is LGHDT, CDR2 YNNKEL (reference sequence). The CDR3 DNA reads TGTGCCAGCAGCCAAGGTCTCTATGGCTACACCTTC. This gives the protein CASSQGLYGYTF. The full variable domain, with the rest looked up from reference TRBV3-1 and TRBJ1-2, is DTAVSQTPKYLVTQMGNDKSIKCEQNLGHDTMYWYKQDSKKFLKIMFSYNNKELIINETVPNRFSPKSPDKAHLNLHINSLELGDSAVYFCASSQGLYGYTFGSGTRLTVV.